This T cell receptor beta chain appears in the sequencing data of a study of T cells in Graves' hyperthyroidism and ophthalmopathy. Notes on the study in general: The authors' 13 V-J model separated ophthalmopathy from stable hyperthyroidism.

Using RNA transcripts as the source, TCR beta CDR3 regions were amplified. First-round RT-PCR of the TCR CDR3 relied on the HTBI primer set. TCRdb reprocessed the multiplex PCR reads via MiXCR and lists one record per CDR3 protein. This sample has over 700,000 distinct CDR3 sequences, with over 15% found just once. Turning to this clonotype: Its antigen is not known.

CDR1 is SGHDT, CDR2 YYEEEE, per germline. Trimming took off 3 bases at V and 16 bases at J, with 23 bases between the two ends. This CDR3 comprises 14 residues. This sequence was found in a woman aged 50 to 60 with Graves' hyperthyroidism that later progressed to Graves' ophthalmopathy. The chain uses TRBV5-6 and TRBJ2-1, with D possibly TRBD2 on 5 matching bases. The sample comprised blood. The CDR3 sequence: CASSSDRRTQTPFF. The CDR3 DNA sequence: TGTGCCAGCAGCTCAGATCGACGGACTCAAACTCCTTTCTTC.